The rows below give T cell receptor beta chains drawn from one sample of a study of CD4+ T cells in melanoma. TCRdb's copy holds only in-frame clones and misses some; the assay was immunoSEQ multiplex PCR. The sample includes 9,000 to 10,000 clones, more than 65% of them seen just once. The sample was peripheral blood. The receptors were gathered from a human donor with melanoma. Each CDR3 is given with its conserved first and last residue. The D gene is left open where the match is weak. Only some rows state a clone size, as once, few, many or a class for expanded clones.

j_gene | abundance | d_gene | v_gene | CDR3aa | CDR3nt
TRBJ1-2 | - | TRBD1 | TRBV9 | CASSSHQGANYGYTF | TGTGCCAGCAGCTCCCACCAGGGGGCTAACTATGGCTACACCTTC
TRBJ2-7 | - | - | TRBV7-3 | CASSASPTYEQYF | TGTGCCAGCAGTGCCAGCCCGACCTACGAGCAGTACTTC
TRBJ1-1 | - | - | TRBV7-6 | CASSNPGRTTEAFF | TGTGCCAGCAGTAATCCGGGACGTACGACTGAAGCTTTCTTT
TRBJ1-2 | few | TRBD1 | TRBV4-3 | CASSQDRGGYGYTF | TGCGCCAGCAGCCAAGACAGGGGGGGCTATGGCTACACCTTC
TRBJ1-1 | - | - | TRBV7-2 | CASSLNTNARAFF | TGTGCCAGCAGCTTAAACACCAACGCGCGAGCTTTCTTT
TRBJ2-5 | few | - | TRBV5-8 | CASSLGQQETQYF | TGTGCCAGCAGCTTAGGGCAGCAAGAGACCCAGTACTTC
TRBJ2-1 | - | - | TRBV6-7 | CASTKDPAREQFF | TGTGCCAGCACCAAAGATCCGGCACGTGAGCAGTTCTTC
TRBJ1-2 | - | - | TRBV6-1 | CASSGESVGVVGYTF | TGTGCCAGCAGTGGGGAGTCTGTCGGGGTGGTTGGCTACACCTTC
TRBJ2-2 | - | - | TRBV6-6 | CASSILGAGSGELFF | TGTGCCAGCAGTATACTGGGGGCGGGGTCCGGGGAGCTGTTTTTT
TRBJ2-5 | - | - | TRBV5-6 | CASSPDRETQYF | TGTGCCAGCAGCCCGGACAGAGAGACCCAGTACTTC
TRBJ1-5 | few | - | TRBV7-9 | CASSPPGGNQPQHF | TGTGCCAGCAGCCCCCCCGGGGGCAATCAGCCCCAGCATTTT
TRBJ2-7 | - | TRBD1 | TRBV4-1 | CASSHRDRGSEQYF | TGCGCCAGCAGCCACCGGGACAGGGGGTCGGAGCAGTACTTC
TRBJ2-3 | few | - | TRBV11-2 | CASSLAGPGTQYF | TGTGCCAGCAGCTTGGCCGGGCCGGGTACGCAGTATTTT
TRBJ2-7 | - | - | TRBV5-6 | CASSLQGGGAREQYF | TGTGCCAGCAGCTTGCAGGGTGGAGGTGCGCGCGAGCAGTACTTC
TRBJ2-1 | - | - | TRBV7-9 | CASSSWADQRNYYNEQFF | TGTGCCAGCAGCTCCTGGGCTGATCAGCGCAACTATTACAATGAGCAGTTCTTC
TRBJ2-5 | - | - | TRBV10-3 | CAISEAGGRLETQYF | TGTGCCATCAGTGAGGCAGGGGGGAGGTTAGAGACCCAGTACTTC
TRBJ1-1 | - | TRBD1 | TRBV10-3 | CAISDQGANTEAFF | TGTGCCATCAGTGATCAGGGGGCGAACACTGAAGCTTTCTTT
TRBJ1-1 | few | - | TRBV29-1 | CSVSWALNTEAFF | TGCAGCGTTTCATGGGCCTTGAACACTGAAGCTTTCTTT
TRBJ1-5 | few | - | TRBV2 | CASSEPGQVYYQPQHF | TGTGCCAGCAGTGAACCGGGGCAGGTATACTATCAGCCCCAGCATTTT
TRBJ1-6 | - | - | TRBV5-4 | CASSLAGNYNSPLHF | TGTGCCAGCAGCTTGGCCGGGAATTATAATTCACCCCTCCACTTT
TRBJ1-4 | - | - | TRBV6-6 | CASSRDRGANEKLFF | TGTGCCAGCAGCCGTGATCGAGGGGCTAATGAAAAACTGTTTTTT
TRBJ2-7 | - | TRBD1 | TRBV27 | CASTSGTGGYEQYF | TGTGCCAGCACTTCCGGGACAGGGGGCTACGAGCAGTACTTC
TRBJ2-5 | - | - | TRBV7-8 | CASSPGFQETQYF | TGTGCCAGCAGCCCGGGGTTCCAAGAGACCCAGTACTTC
TRBJ2-1 | - | - | TRBV4-1 | CASSRAARAAGEQFF | TGCGCCAGCAGCCGAGCGGCGAGGGCGGCGGGTGAGCAGTTCTTC
TRBJ2-7 | - | - | TRBV15 | CATSRVQWGAYEQYF | TGTGCCACCAGCAGAGTTCAATGGGGGGCCTACGAGCAGTACTTC
TRBJ2-1 | - | TRBD2 | TRBV11-2 | CASSPQAGGYNEQFF | TGTGCCAGCAGCCCCCAAGCGGGGGGCTACAATGAGCAGTTCTTC
TRBJ1-1 | - | TRBD1 | TRBV7-9 | CASSLDRGTEAFF | TGTGCCAGCAGCCTGGACAGGGGCACTGAAGCTTTCTTT
TRBJ2-4 | - | TRBD1 | TRBV2 | CASRSGTGIDIQYF | TGTGCCAGCAGATCCGGGACAGGGATTGACATTCAGTACTTC